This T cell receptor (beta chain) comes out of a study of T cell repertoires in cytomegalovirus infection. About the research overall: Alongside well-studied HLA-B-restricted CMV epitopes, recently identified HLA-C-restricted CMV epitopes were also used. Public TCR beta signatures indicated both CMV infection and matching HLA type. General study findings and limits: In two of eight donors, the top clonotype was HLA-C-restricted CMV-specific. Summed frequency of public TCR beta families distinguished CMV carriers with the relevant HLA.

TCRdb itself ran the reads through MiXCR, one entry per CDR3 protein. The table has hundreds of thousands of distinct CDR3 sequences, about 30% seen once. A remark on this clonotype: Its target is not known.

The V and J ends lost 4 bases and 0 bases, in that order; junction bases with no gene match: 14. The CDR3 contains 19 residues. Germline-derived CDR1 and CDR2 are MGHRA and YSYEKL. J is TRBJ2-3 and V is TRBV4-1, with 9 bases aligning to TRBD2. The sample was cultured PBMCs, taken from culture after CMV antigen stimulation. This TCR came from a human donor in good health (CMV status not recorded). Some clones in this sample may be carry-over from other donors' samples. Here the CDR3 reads CASSPTGPLAGASTDTQYF. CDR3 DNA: TGCGCCAGCAGCCCGACCGGGCCTTTAGCGGGAGCTAGCACAGATACGCAGTATTTT.